This is a list of T cell receptor beta chains from one sample in a study of shared clonotypes between healthy human individuals. Generated by immunoSEQ multiplex PCR, the TCRdb table keeps only in-frame clones and is missing some. Of about 2 million clones in the sample, about 95% were seen once. Sequenced: naive CD8+ T cells sorted from blood. Receptor source: a man aged 18 to 30 in good health. CDR3s include the opening cysteine and the closing phenylalanine or tryptophan. Each record gives: D gene, V gene, J gene, CDR3 length, clone size, CDR3 protein, CDR3 DNA. D genes are given only for firm matches. The size field is filled for only some rows; it gives once, few, many or a size class.

TRBD1,TRBV7-3,TRBJ2-2,18,-,CASSLKGTSRGPTGELFF,TGTGCCAGCAGCTTAAAGGGGACGTCGAGGGGGCCCACCGGGGAGCTGTTTTTT
TRBD2,TRBV4-1,TRBJ2-1,18,-,CASSQEASRVAGRNEQFF,TGCGCCAGCAGCCAAGAAGCGTCTCGGGTAGCGGGAAGAAATGAGCAGTTCTTC
TRBD2,TRBV4-1,TRBJ2-1,15,-,CASSQKREGLWEQFF,TGCGCCAGCAGCCAAAAACGGGAGGGCCTATGGGAGCAGTTCTTC
TRBD1,TRBV6-5,TRBJ2-3,14,once,CASRRTGVLDTQYF,TGTGCCAGCAGGCGGACAGGGGTTCTCGATACGCAGTATTTT
-,TRBV7-9,TRBJ2-2,13,-,CASSPTGTGELFF,TGTGCCAGCAGTCCGACTGGCACCGGGGAGCTGTTTTTT
-,TRBV30,TRBJ2-7,14,-,CAWRNGFETYEQYF,TGTGCCTGGAGAAACGGATTTGAAACCTACGAGCAGTACTTC
TRBD1,TRBV11-2,TRBJ1-4,14,once,CASSPGQANEKLFF,TGTGCCAGCAGCCCGGGACAGGCTAATGAAAAACTGTTTTTT
TRBD2,TRBV2,TRBJ2-2,17,-,CASTRTSGGSNTGELFF,TGTGCCAGCACCCGGACTAGCGGGGGGTCGAACACCGGGGAGCTGTTTTTT
TRBD1,TRBV7-6,TRBJ2-2,18,-,CASSLSPETGVNTGELFF,TGTGCCAGCAGCTTATCTCCCGAGACAGGGGTCAACACCGGGGAGCTGTTTTTT
-,TRBV9,TRBJ1-1,15,-,CASSVDGPGEAEAFF,TGTGCCAGCAGCGTAGATGGGCCAGGTGAGGCTGAAGCTTTCTTT
TRBD1,TRBV5-1,TRBJ1-1,19,-,CASSQGQGDLLGMNTEAFF,TGCGCCAGCAGCCAAGGACAGGGGGATTTGTTGGGTATGAACACTGAAGCTTTCTTT
-,TRBV10-1,TRBJ2-1,16,-,CASSESPGGVYNEQFF,TGCGCCAGCAGTGAGTCTCCCGGGGGCGTCTACAATGAGCAGTTCTTC
-,TRBV2,TRBJ1-4,14,-,CASSELSSNEKLFF,TGTGCCAGCAGTGAACTAAGTTCCAATGAAAAACTGTTTTTT
TRBD1,TRBV7-9,TRBJ1-1,17,-,CASSSYGGTAMNTEAFF,TGTGCCAGCAGCTCTTACGGGGGGACAGCAATGAACACTGAAGCTTTCTTT
-,TRBV27,TRBJ2-7,13,-,CASSPQGSREQYF,TGTGCCAGCAGTCCACAGGGTTCTCGAGAGCAGTACTTC
-,TRBV4-3,TRBJ1-1,16,-,CASSQDSHRVYTEAFF,TGCGCCAGCAGCCAAGACTCGCACAGGGTATATACTGAAGCTTTCTTT
-,TRBV2,TRBJ2-5,14,-,CASKVQGGGETQYF,TGTGCCAGCAAAGTGCAGGGAGGGGGGGAGACCCAGTACTTC
TRBD2,TRBV7-9,TRBJ2-1,15,-,CASSLPLGLSLEQFF,TGTGCCAGCAGCCTGCCGCTGGGACTATCTTTAGAGCAGTTCTTC
-,TRBV2,TRBJ1-3,15,-,CASSEKPFSGNTIYF,TGTGCCAGCAGTGAAAAGCCCTTCTCTGGAAACACCATATATTTT
TRBD1,TRBV2,TRBJ1-6,16,few,CASSGTGVTYNSPLHF,TGTGCCAGCAGCGGGACAGGGGTGACCTATAATTCACCCCTCCACTTT
-,TRBV10-3,TRBJ2-7,13,once,CAMTGTQGYEQYF,TGTGCCATGACCGGGACCCAGGGCTACGAGCAGTACTTC
-,TRBV7-8,TRBJ1-6,17,-,CASSLALFDSYNSPLHF,TGTGCCAGCAGCTTAGCTTTGTTTGACAGCTATAATTCACCCCTCCACTTT
-,TRBV19,TRBJ1-2,12,-,CASSSERYGYTF,TGTGCCAGTAGTAGTGAGAGGTATGGCTACACCTTC
-,TRBV2,TRBJ1-5,16,-,CASSESGPGGNQPQHF,TGTGCCAGCAGTGAATCCGGTCCGGGAGGCAATCAGCCCCAGCATTTT